Shown below are 10 T cell receptor beta chains from a single sample sequenced in a study of metastatic and nonmetastatic thyroid tumors. TCRdb ran MiXCR on the PCR reads. The data show 25,000 to 40,000 clones, approximately 17% seen once. Thyroid surgery was preceded by no treatment in any patient. The sequenced sample was blood. The receptor source for this set is a female donor with papillary thyroid cancer or a benign thyroid nodule (not recorded which). Some clones in this sample may be carry-over from other donors' samples.

The CDR3 loop reads CASTANYGYTF. The CDR3 DNA follows: TGTGCCAGCACGGCTAACTATGGCTACACCTTC. This rearrangement joins TRBV6-1 to TRBJ1-2; D is unresolved. Trimming pared 7 bases from V and 0 bases from J, leaving 3 bases between. Germline CDR1 reads MNHNS; CDR2 reads SASEGT. The CDR3 spans 11 residues.

This chain links TRBV11-3 with TRBJ2-5; 8 bases agree with TRBD2. Per the germline V gene, CDR1 is SGHNT and CDR2 is YENEEA. This CDR3 contains 14 residues. J gave up 6 bases and V 0 bases, and 3 bases lay outside the gene matches. This chain's CDR3 is CASSLDSGTQTQYF. CDR3 DNA: TGTGCCAGCAGCTTAGATAGCGGGACGCAGACCCAGTACTTC.

There are many counts of this clone. The V and J genes are TRBV5-1 and TRBJ1-5; D is possibly TRBD1 (6 bases). Deletions cut 4 bases from V and 7 bases from J, with 15 bases between. The CDR3 spans 14 residues. Germline V gives CDR1 SGHRS, CDR2 YFSETQ. CDR3 residues: CASSPDSPRQPQHF. Written as DNA, the CDR3 is TGCGCCAGCAGCCCGGACAGCCCGAGGCAGCCCCAGCATTTT. The full variable domain, in which reference TRBV5-1 and TRBJ1-5 provide the parts outside the CDR3, is KAGVTQTPRYLIKTRGQQVTLSCSPISGHRSVSWYQQTPGQGLQFLFEYFSETQRNKGNFPGRFSGRQFSNSRSEMNVSTLELGDSALYLCASSPDSPRQPQHFGDGTRLSIL.

This clone was counted many times. The gene calls are TRBV19 and TRBJ2-1, with 11 positions matching TRBD1. The CDR3 consists of 14 residues. Germline lookup yields CDR1 LNHDA and CDR2 SQIVND (reference sequence). V lost 3 bases to trimming and J lost 7 bases; unmatched junction nucleotides: 2. CDR3 sequence: CASSMGTGGNEQFF. CDR3 sequence (DNA): TGTGCCAGTAGTATGGGGACAGGGGGGAATGAGCAGTTCTTC. The complete variable domain, with remaining parts taken from reference TRBV19 and TRBJ2-1, reads DGGITQSPKYLFRKEGQNVTLSCEQNLNHDAMYWYRQDPGQGLRLIYYSQIVNDFQKGDIAEGYSVSREKKESFPLTVTSAQKNPTAFYLCASSMGTGGNEQFFGPGTRLTVL.

The V call is TRBV20-1, the J call TRBJ2-7, with D possibly called TRBD1 or TRBD2 (6 bases each). Trimming took 8 bases from V and 7 from J, leaving 21 bases between them. Germline values: CDR1 DFQATT, CDR2 SNEGSKA (reference sequence). The CDR3 runs to 13 residues. CDR3 DNA: TGCAGTCCCATGGGGGGCCCCCTAGGGGAGCAGTACTTC. It encodes CSPMGGPLGEQYF.

This clone appeared many times. The chain is built from TRBV6-4 and TRBJ2-3; D gene uncertain. This CDR3 comprises 14 residues. Germline V CDR1 and CDR2: MRHNA, SNTAGT. V shed 0 bases and J shed 0 bases, with 4 bases lying between them. CDR3 sequence (DNA): TGTGCCAGCAGTGACTCGGATAGCACAGATACGCAGTATTTT. This gives the protein CASSDSDSTDTQYF.

This clone was detected ten times or more. This chain joins TRBV10-3 and TRBJ2-5, with 13 bases aligning to TRBD2. The CDR3 loop spans 18 amino acids. The germline gives CDR1 ENHRY, CDR2 SYGVKD. V lost 3 bases and J lost 4; bases outside the gene matches: 11. CDR3 amino acids: CAISDLSLAGGKIETQYF. For the CDR3, the DNA is TGTGCCATCAGTGATTTATCACTAGCGGGGGGGAAAATAGAGACCCAGTACTTC.

This clone came up many times. The genes are TRBV9 and TRBJ2-7; 8 bases are shared with TRBD1. The V gene's germline CDR1 is SGDLS and CDR2 YYNGEE. Losses at the gene ends were 0 bases for V and 3 bases for J; bases not matched to a gene: 2. This CDR3 spans 14 amino acids. The CDR3 sequence is CASSVAGGVYEQYF. The CDR3 DNA is TGTGCCAGCAGCGTAGCAGGGGGCGTCTACGAGCAGTACTTC.

About this clone itself: Compared with germline, one end of the junction differs, possibly owing to a read error. The chain combines TRBV19 with TRBJ2-2; D is unclear. Looked up from germline, CDR1 is LNHDA and CDR2 is SQIVND (reference sequence). The CDR3 length is 11 residues. The CDR3 sequence: CSSSILGELFF. In DNA form, the CDR3 reads TGTTCCAGTAGTATATTGGGGGAGCTGTTTTTT.

In this sample, this clone turned up many times. The V and J genes are TRBV6-2 or TRBV6-3 and TRBJ2-6; TRBD1 might be the D (5 bases). The CDR3 contains 18 residues. V lost 2 bases and J 2 bases, leaving 16 bases between the germline ends. CDR1 is MNHEY and CDR2 is SVGEGT in the germline V gene. In DNA form, the CDR3 reads TGTGCCAGCAGTTACGCCAGGGCGAGTGCTCCTGGGGCCAACGTCCTGACTTTC. The encoded protein is CASSYARASAPGANVLTF.